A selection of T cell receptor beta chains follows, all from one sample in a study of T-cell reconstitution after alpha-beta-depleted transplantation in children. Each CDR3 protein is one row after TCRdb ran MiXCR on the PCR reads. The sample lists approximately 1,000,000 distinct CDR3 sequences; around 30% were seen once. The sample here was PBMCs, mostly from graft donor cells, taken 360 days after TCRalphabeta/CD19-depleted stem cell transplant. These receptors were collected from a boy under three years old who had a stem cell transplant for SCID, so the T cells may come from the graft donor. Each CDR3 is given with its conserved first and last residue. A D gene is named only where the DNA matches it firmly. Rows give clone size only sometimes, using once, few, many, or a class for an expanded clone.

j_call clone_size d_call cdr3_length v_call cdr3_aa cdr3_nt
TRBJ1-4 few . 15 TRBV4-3 CASSQRLRGDEKLFF TGCGCCAGCAGCCAACGGTTGCGGGGGGACGAAAAACTGTTTTTT
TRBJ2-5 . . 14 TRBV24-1 CATSDLGGGETQYF TGTGCCACCAGTGATTTGGGTGGAGGGGAGACCCAGTACTTC
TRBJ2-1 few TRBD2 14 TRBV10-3 CAISLAGGPNEQFF TGTGCCATCAGTCTAGCGGGGGGGCCCAATGAGCAGTTCTTC
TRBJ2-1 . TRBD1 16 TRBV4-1 CASSQAGDRGSNEQFF TGCGCCAGCAGCCAAGCGGGGGACAGGGGGAGCAATGAGCAGTTCTTC
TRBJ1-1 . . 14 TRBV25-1 CASSDRPGRTEAFF TGTGCCAGCAGTGACCGTCCAGGGAGGACTGAAGCTTTCTTT
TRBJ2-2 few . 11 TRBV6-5 CASRGRGELFF TGTGCCAGCAGAGGACGGGGGGAGCTGTTTTTT
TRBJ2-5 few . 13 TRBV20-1 CSARGSKQETQYF TGCAGTGCAAGAGGGTCCAAGCAAGAGACCCAGTACTTC
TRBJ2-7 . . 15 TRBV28 CASNEGRGRSYEQYF TGTGCCAGCAATGAAGGGCGGGGCAGGTCCTACGAGCAGTACTTC
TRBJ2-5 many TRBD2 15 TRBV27 CASSPLRGVQETQYF TGTGCCAGCAGTCCTTTGCGGGGGGTACAAGAGACCCAGTACTTC
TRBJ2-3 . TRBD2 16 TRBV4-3 CASSQATSGLGDTQYF TGCGCCAGCAGCCAAGCGACTAGCGGGTTGGGAGATACGCAGTATTTT
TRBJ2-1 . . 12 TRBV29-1 CSVAPGLNEQFF TGCAGCGTTGCCCCCGGCCTCAATGAGCAGTTCTTC
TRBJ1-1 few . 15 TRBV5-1 CASSLAGGLNTEAFF TGTGCCAGCAGTTTAGCGGGCGGATTGAACACTGAAGCTTTCTTT
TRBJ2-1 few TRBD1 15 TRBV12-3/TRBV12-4 CASRGTGGVYNEQFF TGTGCCAGCAGAGGGACAGGGGGAGTTTACAATGAGCAGTTCTTC
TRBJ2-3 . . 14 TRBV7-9 CASSLPGEADTQYF TGTGCCAGCAGCTTACCAGGGGAAGCAGATACGCAGTATTTT
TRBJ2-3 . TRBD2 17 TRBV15 CATSRESGLAGENTQYF TGTGCCACCAGCAGAGAGTCGGGACTAGCGGGGGAGAATACGCAGTATTTT
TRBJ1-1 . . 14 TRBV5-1 CASSLTPKGTEAFF TGCGCCAGCAGCTTGACACCGAAGGGCACTGAAGCTTTCTTT
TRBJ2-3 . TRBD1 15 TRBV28 CASSLGTGNTDTQYF TGTGCCAGCAGTTTGGGGACAGGGAACACAGATACGCAGTATTTT
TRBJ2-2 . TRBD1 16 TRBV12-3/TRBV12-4 CASSPSGQRNTGELFF TGTGCCAGCAGTCCCTCGGGACAGAGGAACACCGGGGAGCTGTTTTTT
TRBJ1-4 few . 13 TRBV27 CASSAGGNEKLFF TGTGCCAGCAGTGCGGGGGGCAATGAAAAACTGTTTTTT
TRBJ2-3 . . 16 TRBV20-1 CSASPLGARIADTQYF TGCAGTGCTAGCCCCCTGGGGGCGCGGATCGCAGATACGCAGTATTTT
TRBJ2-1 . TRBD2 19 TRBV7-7 CASSDILAGGVLSYNEQFF TGTGCCAGCAGTGACATTCTAGCGGGGGGTGTCCTCTCCTACAATGAGCAGTTCTTC
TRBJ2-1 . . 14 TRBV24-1 CATSDTTGVGGEFF TGTGCCACCAGTGACACGACAGGGGTAGGGGGGGAGTTCTTC
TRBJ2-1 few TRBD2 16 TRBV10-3 CAISESAGGSYNEQFF TGTGCCATCAGTGAGTCTGCGGGGGGCTCCTACAATGAGCAGTTCTTC
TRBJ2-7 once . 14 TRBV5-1 CASSLSPISYEQYF TGCGCCAGCAGCTTATCACCGATCTCCTACGAGCAGTACTTC
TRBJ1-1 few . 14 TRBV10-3 CAISPTHMNTEAFF TGTGCCATCAGTCCGACACACATGAACACTGAAGCTTTCTTT
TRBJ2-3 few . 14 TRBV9 CASSAEGRTDTQYF TGTGCCAGCAGCGCAGAGGGGCGCACAGATACGCAGTATTTT
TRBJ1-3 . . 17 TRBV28 CASSLYWGGDSGNTIYF TGTGCCAGCAGTTTATACTGGGGGGGGGACTCTGGAAACACCATATATTTT
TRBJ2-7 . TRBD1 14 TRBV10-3 CAIGKGQGLIEQYF TGTGCCATCGGGAAAGGACAGGGGTTGATCGAGCAGTACTTC
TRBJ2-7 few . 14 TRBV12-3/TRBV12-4 CASSLVAPPYEQYF TGTGCCAGCAGTTTAGTAGCGCCGCCCTACGAGCAGTACTTC
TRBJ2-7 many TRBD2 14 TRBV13 CASSRLAGGYEQYF TGTGCCAGCAGCCGACTAGCGGGGGGCTACGAGCAGTACTTC
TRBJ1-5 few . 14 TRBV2 CASSEDLNNQPQHF TGTGCCAGCAGTGAGGATCTCAACAATCAGCCCCAGCATTTT
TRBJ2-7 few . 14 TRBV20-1 CSANRDPIPYEQYF TGCAGTGCAAACAGGGACCCGATACCCTACGAGCAGTACTTC
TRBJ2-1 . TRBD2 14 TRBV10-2 CASSAGGGYNEQFF TGCGCCAGCAGTGCGGGGGGAGGATACAATGAGCAGTTCTTC
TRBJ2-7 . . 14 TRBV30 CAWSVRGAVYEQYF TGTGCCTGGAGTGTCCGTGGGGCTGTATACGAGCAGTACTTC